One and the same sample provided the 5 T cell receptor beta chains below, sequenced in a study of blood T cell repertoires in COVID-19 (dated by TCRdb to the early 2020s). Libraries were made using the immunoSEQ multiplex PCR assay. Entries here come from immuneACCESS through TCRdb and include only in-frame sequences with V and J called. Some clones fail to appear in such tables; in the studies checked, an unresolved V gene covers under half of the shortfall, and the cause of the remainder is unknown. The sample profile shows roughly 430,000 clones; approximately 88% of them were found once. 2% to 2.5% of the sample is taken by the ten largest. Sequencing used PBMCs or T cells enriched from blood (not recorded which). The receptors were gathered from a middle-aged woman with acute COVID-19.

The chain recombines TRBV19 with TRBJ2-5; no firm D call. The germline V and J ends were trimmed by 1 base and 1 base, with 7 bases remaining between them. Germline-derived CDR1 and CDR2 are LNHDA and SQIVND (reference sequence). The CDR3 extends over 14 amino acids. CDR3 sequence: CASSIVHSQETQYF. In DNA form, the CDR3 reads TGTGCCAGTAGTATAGTCCACTCCCAAGAGACCCAGTACTTC.

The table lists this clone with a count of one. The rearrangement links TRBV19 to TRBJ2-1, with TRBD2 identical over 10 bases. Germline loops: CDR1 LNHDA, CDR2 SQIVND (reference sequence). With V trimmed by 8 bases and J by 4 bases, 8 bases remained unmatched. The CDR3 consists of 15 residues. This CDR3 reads CASESSGGDYNEQFF. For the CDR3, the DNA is TGTGCCAGTGAGTCAAGCGGGGGGGATTACAATGAGCAGTTCTTC.

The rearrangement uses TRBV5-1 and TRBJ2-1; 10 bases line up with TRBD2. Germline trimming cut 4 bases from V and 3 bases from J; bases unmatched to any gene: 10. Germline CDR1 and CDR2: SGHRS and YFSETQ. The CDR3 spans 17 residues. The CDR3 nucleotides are TGCGCCAGCAGCGCCCAAGGGACTAGCGTAGGCTACAATGAGCAGTTCTTC. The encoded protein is CASSAQGTSVGYNEQFF.

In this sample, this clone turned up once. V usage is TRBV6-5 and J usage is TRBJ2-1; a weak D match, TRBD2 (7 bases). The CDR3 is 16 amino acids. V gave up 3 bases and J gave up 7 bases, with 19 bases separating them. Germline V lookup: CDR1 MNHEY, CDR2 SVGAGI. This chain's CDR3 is CASSYLEGGHRNEQFF. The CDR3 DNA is TGTGCCAGCAGTTATTTAGAGGGGGGGCATAGAAATGAGCAGTTCTTC.

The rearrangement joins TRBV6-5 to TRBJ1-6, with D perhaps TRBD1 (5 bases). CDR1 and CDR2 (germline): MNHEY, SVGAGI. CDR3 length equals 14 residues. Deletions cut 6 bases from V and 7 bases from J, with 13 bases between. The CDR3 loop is CASRQGKENSPLHF. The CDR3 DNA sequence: TGTGCCAGCAGGCAGGGAAAGGAAAATTCACCCCTCCACTTT.